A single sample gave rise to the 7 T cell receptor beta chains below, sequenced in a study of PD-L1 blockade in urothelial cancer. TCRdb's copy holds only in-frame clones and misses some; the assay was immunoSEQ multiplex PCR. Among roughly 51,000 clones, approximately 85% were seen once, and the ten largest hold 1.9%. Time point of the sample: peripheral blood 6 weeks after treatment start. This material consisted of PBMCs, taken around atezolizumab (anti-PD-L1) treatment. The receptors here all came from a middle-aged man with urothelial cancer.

The CDR3 here is CASSYSDRGLEAFF. CDR3 DNA sequence: TGTGCCAGCAGTTACTCAGACAGGGGGCTTGAAGCTTTCTTT. The chain carries TRBV6-6 and TRBJ1-1; TRBD1 matches 10 bases. Germline CDR1 is MNHNY and CDR2 is SVGAGI (reference sequence). The ends lost 0 bases at V and 7 bases at J; junction bases unmatched: 2. This CDR3 region has 14 residues.

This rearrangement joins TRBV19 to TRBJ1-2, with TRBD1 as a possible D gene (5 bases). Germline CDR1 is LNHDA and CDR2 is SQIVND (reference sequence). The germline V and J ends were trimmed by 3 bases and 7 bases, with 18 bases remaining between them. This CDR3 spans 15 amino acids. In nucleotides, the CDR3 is TGTGCCAGTAGTATCCCAGGGAATCCCTTCAGTGGCTACACCTTC. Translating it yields CASSIPGNPFSGYTF.

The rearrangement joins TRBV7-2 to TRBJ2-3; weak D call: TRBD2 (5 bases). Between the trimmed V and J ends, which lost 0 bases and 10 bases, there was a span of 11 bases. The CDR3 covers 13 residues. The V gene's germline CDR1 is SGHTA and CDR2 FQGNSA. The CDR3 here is CASSLAEATPQYF. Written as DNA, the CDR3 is TGTGCCAGCAGCTTAGCGGAGGCCACGCCGCAGTATTTT.

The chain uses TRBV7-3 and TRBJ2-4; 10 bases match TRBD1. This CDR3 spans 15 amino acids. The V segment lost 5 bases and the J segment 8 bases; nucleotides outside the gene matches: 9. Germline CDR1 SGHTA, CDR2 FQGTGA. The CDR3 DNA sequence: TGTGCCAGCAGCCCAGGGACAGGGGACGGGGACATTCAGTACTTC. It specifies CASSPGTGDGDIQYF.

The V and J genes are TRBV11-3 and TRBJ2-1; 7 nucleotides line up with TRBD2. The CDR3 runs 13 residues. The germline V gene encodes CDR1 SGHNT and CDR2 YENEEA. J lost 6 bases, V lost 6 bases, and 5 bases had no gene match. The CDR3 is CASSSPGGNEQFF. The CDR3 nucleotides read TGTGCCAGCAGTTCTCCGGGGGGCAATGAGCAGTTCTTC.

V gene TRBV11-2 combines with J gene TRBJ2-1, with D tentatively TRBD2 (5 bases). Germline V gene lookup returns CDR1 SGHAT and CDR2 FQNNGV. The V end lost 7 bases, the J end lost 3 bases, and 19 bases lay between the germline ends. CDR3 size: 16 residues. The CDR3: CASTTLVGGGYNEQFF. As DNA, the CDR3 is TGTGCCAGCACCACTCTCGTCGGAGGAGGCTACAATGAGCAGTTCTTC.

DNA for the CDR3: TGTGCCATCAGTGGGGAGTTCCAAGAGACCCAGTACTTC. It translates to CAISGEFQETQYF. The chain joins TRBV10-3 to TRBJ2-5, with TRBD2 as a possible D gene (5 bases). There are 13 residues in the CDR3. V shed 4 bases and J shed 1 base, with 7 bases lying between them. Germline loops: CDR1 ENHRY, CDR2 SYGVKD.